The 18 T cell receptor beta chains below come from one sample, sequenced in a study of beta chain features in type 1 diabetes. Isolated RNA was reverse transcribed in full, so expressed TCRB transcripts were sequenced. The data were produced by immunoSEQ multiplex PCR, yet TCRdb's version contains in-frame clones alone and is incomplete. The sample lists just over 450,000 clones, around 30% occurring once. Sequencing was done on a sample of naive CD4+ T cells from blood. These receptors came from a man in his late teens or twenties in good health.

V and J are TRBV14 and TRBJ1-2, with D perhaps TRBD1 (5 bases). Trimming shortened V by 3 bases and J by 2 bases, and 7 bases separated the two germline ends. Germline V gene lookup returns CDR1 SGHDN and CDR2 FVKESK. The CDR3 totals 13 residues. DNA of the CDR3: TGTGCCAGCAGCCAGGGACTGAACTATGGCTACACCTTC. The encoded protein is CASSQGLNYGYTF.

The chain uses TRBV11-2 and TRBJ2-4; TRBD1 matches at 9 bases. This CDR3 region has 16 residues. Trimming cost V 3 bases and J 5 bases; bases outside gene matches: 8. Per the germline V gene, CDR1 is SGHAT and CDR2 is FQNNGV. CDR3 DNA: TGTGCCAGCAGCTTCATTACAGGGGGCCGGGAAAACATTCAGTACTTC. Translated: CASSFITGGRENIQYF.

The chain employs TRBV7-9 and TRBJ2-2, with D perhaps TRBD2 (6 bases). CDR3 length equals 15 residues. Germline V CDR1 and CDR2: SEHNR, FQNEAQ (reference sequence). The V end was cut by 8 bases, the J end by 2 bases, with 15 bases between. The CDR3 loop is CASQARERNTGELFF. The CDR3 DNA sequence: TGTGCCAGCCAGGCTCGGGAGAGAAACACCGGGGAGCTGTTTTTT.

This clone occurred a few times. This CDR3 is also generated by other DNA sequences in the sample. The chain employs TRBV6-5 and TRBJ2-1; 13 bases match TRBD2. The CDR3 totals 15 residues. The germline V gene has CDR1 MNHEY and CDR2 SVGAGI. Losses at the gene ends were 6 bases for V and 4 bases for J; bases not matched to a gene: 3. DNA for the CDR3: TGTGCCAGCAGCCGGGGACTAGCGGGATACAATGAGCAGTTCTTC. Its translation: CASSRGLAGYNEQFF.

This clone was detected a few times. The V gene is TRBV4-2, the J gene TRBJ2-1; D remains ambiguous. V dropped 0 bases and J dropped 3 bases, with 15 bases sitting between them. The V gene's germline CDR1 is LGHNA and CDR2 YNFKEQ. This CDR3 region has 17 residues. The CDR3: CASSQESSLGYYNEQFF. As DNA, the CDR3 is TGTGCCAGCAGCCAAGAATCGTCTCTGGGCTACTACAATGAGCAGTTCTTC.

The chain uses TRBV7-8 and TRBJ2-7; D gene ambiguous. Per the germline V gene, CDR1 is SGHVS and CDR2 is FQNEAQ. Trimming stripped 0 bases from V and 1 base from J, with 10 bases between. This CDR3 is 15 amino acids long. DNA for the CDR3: TGTGCCAGCAGCTTAGCGCTCCAGGATTCCTACGAGCAGTACTTC. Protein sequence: CASSLALQDSYEQYF.

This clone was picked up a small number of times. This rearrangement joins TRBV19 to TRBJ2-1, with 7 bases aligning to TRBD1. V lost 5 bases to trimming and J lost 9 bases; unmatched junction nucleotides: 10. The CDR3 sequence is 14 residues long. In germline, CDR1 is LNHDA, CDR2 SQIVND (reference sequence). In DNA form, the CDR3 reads TGTGCCAGTAGTGTCGACAGGGTCCCCATTGAGCAGTTCTTC. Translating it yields CASSVDRVPIEQFF.

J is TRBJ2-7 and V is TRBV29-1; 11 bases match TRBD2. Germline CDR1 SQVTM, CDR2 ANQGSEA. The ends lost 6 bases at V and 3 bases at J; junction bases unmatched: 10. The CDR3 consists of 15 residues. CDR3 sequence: CSVTSGLAAYYEQYF. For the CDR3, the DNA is TGCAGCGTAACCTCGGGACTAGCGGCTTACTACGAGCAGTACTTC.

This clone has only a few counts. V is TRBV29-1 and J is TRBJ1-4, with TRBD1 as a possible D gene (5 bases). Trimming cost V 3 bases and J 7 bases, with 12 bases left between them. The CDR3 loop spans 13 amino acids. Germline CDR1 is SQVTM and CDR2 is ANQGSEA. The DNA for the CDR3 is TGCAGCGTTGATGCAGGGAATCGTGAAAAACTGTTTTTT. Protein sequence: CSVDAGNREKLFF.

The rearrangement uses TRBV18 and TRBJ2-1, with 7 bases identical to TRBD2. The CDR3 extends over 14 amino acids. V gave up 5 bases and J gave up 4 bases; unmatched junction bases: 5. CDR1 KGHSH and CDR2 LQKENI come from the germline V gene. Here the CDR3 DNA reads TGTGCCAGCTCAACCTCCGGGAGGTACAATGAGCAGTTCTTC. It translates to CASSTSGRYNEQFF.

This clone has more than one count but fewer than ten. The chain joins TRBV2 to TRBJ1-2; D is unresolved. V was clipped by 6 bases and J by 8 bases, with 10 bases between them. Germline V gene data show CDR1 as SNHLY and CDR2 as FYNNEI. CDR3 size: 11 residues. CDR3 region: CASSPSGGYTF. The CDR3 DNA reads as TGTGCCAGCAGCCCCAGCGGAGGCTACACCTTC.

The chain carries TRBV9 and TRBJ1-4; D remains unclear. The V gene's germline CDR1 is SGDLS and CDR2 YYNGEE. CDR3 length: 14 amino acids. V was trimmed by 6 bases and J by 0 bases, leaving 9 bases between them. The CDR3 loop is CASTEGPTNEKLFF. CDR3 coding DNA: TGTGCCAGCACCGAAGGACCAACTAATGAAAAACTGTTTTTT.

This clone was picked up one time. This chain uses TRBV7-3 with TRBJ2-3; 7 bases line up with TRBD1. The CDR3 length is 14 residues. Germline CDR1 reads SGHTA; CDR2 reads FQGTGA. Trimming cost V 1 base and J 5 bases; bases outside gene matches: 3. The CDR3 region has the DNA TGTGCCAGCAGCTTAATAGGGGGCGAAGATACGCAGTATTTT. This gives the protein CASSLIGGEDTQYF.

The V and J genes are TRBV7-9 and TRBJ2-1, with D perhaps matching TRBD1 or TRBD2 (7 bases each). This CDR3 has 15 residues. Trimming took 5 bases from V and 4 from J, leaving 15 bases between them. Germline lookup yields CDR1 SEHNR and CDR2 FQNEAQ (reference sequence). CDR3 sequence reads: CASSPSRGGYNEQFF. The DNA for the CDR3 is TGTGCCAGCAGCCCCTCCAGGGGGGGATACAATGAGCAGTTCTTC.

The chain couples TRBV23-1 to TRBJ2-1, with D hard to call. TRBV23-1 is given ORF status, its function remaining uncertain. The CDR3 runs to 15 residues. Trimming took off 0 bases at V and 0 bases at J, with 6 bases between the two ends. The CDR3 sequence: CASSQSTDSYNEQFF. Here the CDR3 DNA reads TGCGCCAGCAGTCAATCAACGGACTCCTACAATGAGCAGTTCTTC.

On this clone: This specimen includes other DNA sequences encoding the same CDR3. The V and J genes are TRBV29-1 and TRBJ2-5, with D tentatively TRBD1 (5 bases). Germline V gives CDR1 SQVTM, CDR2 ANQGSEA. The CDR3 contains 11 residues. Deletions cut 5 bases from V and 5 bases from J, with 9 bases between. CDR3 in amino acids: CSVLGVETQYF. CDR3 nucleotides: TGCAGCGTTCTAGGGGTGGAGACCCAGTACTTC. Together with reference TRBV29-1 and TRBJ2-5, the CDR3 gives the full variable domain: SAVISQKPSRDICQRGTSLTIQCQVDSQVTMMFWYRQQPGQSLTLIATANQGSEATYESGFVIDKFPISRPNLTFSTLTVSNMSPEDSSIYLCSVLGVETQYFGPGTRLLVL.

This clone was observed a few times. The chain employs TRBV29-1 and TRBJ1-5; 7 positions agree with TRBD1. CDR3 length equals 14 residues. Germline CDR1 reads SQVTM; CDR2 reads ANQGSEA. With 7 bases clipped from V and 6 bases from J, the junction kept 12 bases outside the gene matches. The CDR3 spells CSETQTGIGQPQHF. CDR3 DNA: TGCAGCGAAACCCAGACAGGGATCGGTCAGCCCCAGCATTTT.

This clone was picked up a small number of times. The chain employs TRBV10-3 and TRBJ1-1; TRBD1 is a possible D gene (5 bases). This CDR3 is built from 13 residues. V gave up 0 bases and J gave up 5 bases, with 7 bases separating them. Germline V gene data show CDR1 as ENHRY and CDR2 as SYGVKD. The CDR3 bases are TGTGCCATCAGTGAGTCGGACAAGACTGAAGCTTTCTTT. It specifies CAISESDKTEAFF.